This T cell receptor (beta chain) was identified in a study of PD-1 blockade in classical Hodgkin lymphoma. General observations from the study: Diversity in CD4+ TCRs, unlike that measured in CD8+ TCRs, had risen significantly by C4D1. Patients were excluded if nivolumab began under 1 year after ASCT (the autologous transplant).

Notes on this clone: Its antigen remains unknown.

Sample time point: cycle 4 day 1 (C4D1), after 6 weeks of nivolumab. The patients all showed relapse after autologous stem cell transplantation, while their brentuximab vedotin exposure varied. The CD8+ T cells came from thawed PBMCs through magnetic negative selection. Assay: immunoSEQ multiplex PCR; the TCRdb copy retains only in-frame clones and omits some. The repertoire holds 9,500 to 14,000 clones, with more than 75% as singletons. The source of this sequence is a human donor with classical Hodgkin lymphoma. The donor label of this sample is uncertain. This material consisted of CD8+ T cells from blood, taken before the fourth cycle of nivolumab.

Here the CDR3 DNA reads TGTGCCAGCAGCTTAGATGCCGTTTGGTACACTGAAGCTTTCTTT. Amino acid sequence: CASSLDAVWYTEAFF. This chain connects TRBV11-2 to TRBJ1-1; D uncertain. The CDR3 is 15 residues long. Germline V gene lookup returns CDR1 SGHAT and CDR2 FQNNGV. V lost 0 bases, J lost 3 bases, and 11 bases lay in between.